These 18 T cell receptor beta chains share one sample of origin, sequenced in a study of blood T cell repertoires in COVID-19. Clones were read by immunoSEQ multiplex PCR, and TCRdb kept only the in-frame ones, dropping some. The sample holds about 200,000 clones, 84% seen once. The specimen was peripheral blood. These receptors were obtained from a man in his forties or fifties with active or convalescent COVID-19.

The rearrangement links TRBV2 to TRBJ1-2; TRBD1 is a possible D gene (5 bases). V was shortened by 6 bases and J by 1 base, with 12 bases between the two germline ends. The CDR3 spans 14 residues. CDR1 is SNHLY and CDR2 is FYNNEI in the germline V gene. The CDR3 spells CASSILTDNYGYTF. CDR3 nucleotide sequence: TGTGCCAGCAGCATTTTGACAGATAACTATGGCTACACCTTC.

Concerning this clone: The germline gene is not matched at one end of the junction; a read error may be the cause. Written as DNA, the CDR3 is TGCAGCGTCTCTACTAACCCCTCCGACAATGAGCAGTTCTTC. It translates to CSVSTNPSDNEQFF. V gene TRBV29-1 combines with J gene TRBJ2-1; D not certain. The CDR3 has 14 residues. Germline V gene data show CDR1 as SQVTM and CDR2 as ANQGSEA.

The chain joins TRBV5-1 to TRBJ2-7; 11 bases are shared with TRBD2. CDR1 and CDR2 from the germline V gene are SGHRS and YFSETQ. This CDR3 is 16 amino acids long. J was trimmed by 6 bases and V by 3 bases; bases with no gene match: 11. The CDR3 sequence is CASSYPLAGGPGEQYF. Here the CDR3 DNA reads TGCGCCAGCAGCTACCCTTTAGCGGGAGGGCCTGGCGAGCAGTACTTC.

Written as DNA, the CDR3 is TGTGCCAGCAGCTTGGGGAATAACCAGGGGGCCGAGGAGACCCAGTACTTC. Translation gives CASSLGNNQGAEETQYF. The chain has TRBV5-8 and TRBJ2-5, with 8 bases that match TRBD1. J gave up 5 bases and V 0 bases, and 12 bases lay outside the gene matches. The CDR3 is 17 residues long. Germline CDR1 reads SGHTS; CDR2 reads YDEGEE.

This chain connects TRBV7-3 to TRBJ2-2, with D perhaps TRBD1 (7 bases). Germline-derived CDR1 and CDR2 are SGHTA and FQGTGA. There are 17 residues in the CDR3. V lost 1 base and J lost 2, with 14 bases in between. In nucleotides, the CDR3 is TGTGCCAGCAGCTTAAAGGGGGGACAGACTAACACCGGGGAGCTGTTTTTT. Its translation: CASSLKGGQTNTGELFF.

In its sample, this clone was seen once. The chain links TRBV7-2 to TRBJ2-1; D is possibly TRBD2 (5 bases). The germline gives CDR1 SGHTA, CDR2 FQGNSA. V gave up 2 bases and J gave up 8 bases, with 16 bases separating them. This CDR3 has 15 amino acids. CDR3 bases: TGTGCCAGCAGCTTACTAGCCCAGCGTTTCGATGAGCAGTTCTTC. Residues: CASSLLAQRFDEQFF.

This chain connects TRBV5-1 to TRBJ2-6; 10 bases map to TRBD1. Germline values: CDR1 SGHRS, CDR2 YFSETQ. CDR3 length: 15 residues. With V trimmed by 3 bases and J by 11 bases, 8 bases remained unmatched. The CDR3 reads CASSSPGGTGDVLTF. In DNA form, the CDR3 reads TGCGCCAGCAGCTCCCCGGGGGGGACAGGGGACGTCCTGACTTTC.

The chain combines TRBV25-1 with TRBJ1-2; D remains ambiguous. CDR1 is MGHDK and CDR2 is SYGVNS in the germline V gene. V lost 4 bases and J 2 bases, leaving 8 bases between the germline ends. This CDR3 has 13 amino acids. CDR3: CASSGGQNYGYTF. DNA for the CDR3: TGTGCCAGCAGTGGTGGTCAGAACTATGGCTACACCTTC.

In nucleotides, the CDR3 is TGTGCCAGCAGCTTAACGGGTAACTCTGGGGCCAACGTCCTGACTTTC. Translation gives CASSLTGNSGANVLTF. This chain links TRBV7-8 with TRBJ2-6; D gene ambiguous. Germline loops: CDR1 SGHVS, CDR2 FQNEAQ. The CDR3 consists of 16 residues. The germline V and J ends were trimmed by 2 bases and 0 bases, with 8 bases remaining between them.

V is TRBV29-1 and J is TRBJ2-2, with D unclear. Germline V gene data show CDR1 as SQVTM and CDR2 as ANQGSEA. CDR3 length: 13 amino acids. V shed 2 bases and J shed 1 base, with 5 bases lying between them. CDR3 sequence (DNA): TGCAGCGTTGAAAACGGGAACACCGGGGAGCTGTTTTTT. Protein: CSVENGNTGELFF.

The gene calls are TRBV5-4 and TRBJ2-7; tentative D call: TRBD2 (5 bases). Trimming shortened V by 2 bases and J by 3 bases, and 9 bases separated the two germline ends. The length of the CDR3 is 13 residues. Germline V gives CDR1 SGHNT, CDR2 YYREEE (reference sequence). CDR3 protein: CASSFPGNYEQYF. The CDR3 coding sequence is TGTGCCAGCAGCTTCCCGGGAAACTACGAGCAGTACTTC.

The rearrangement joins TRBV6-5 to TRBJ2-5; 7 nucleotides line up with TRBD1. V dropped 7 bases and J dropped 2; count of bases not matched to a gene: 10. The CDR3 has 15 amino acids. Germline CDR1 is MNHEY and CDR2 is SVGAGI. The CDR3 coding sequence is TGTGCCAGCACTAATCCGGGACAGATACAAGAGACCCAGTACTTC. This codes for CASTNPGQIQETQYF.

This chain connects TRBV7-9 to TRBJ1-2; perhaps TRBD1 as D (6 bases). Trimming left V 4 bases short and J 0 bases short, with 12 bases between. The CDR3 length is 15 residues. The germline V gene encodes CDR1 SEHNR and CDR2 FQNEAQ (reference sequence). The CDR3 DNA follows: TGTGCCAGCAGCTCGGGACAACTTGCTAACTATGGCTACACCTTC. Residues: CASSSGQLANYGYTF. The whole variable domain, remainder taken from reference TRBV7-9 and TRBJ1-2, is DTGVSQNPRHKITKRGQNVTFRCDPISEHNRLYWYRQTLGQGPEFLTYFQNEAQLEKSRLLSDRFSAERPKGSFSTLEIQRTEQGDSAMYLCASSSGQLANYGYTFGSGTRLTVV.

This clone was recorded many times. This chain joins TRBV7-8 and TRBJ2-7; 7 bases fit TRBD1. CDR1 is SGHVS and CDR2 is FQNEAQ in the germline V gene. The CDR3 runs 13 residues. The V segment lost 5 bases and the J segment 2 bases; nucleotides outside the gene matches: 3. CDR3 coding DNA: TGTGCCAGCAGCCCCGACAGGGCCTACGAGCAGTACTTC. Protein: CASSPDRAYEQYF.

The chain combines TRBV18 with TRBJ1-1; perhaps TRBD1 as D (5 bases). This CDR3 region has 13 residues. Germline CDR1 is KGHSH and CDR2 is LQKENI. V lost 5 bases to trimming and J lost 8 bases, with 15 bases between them. The CDR3 spells CASSLTREEEAFF. In nucleotides, the CDR3 is TGTGCCAGCTCATTGACCAGGGAGGAGGAAGCTTTCTTT.

This chain joins TRBV5-6 and TRBJ2-1; TRBD1 matches at 7 bases. V dropped 4 bases and J dropped 12; count of bases not matched to a gene: 4. The CDR3 consists of 11 residues. CDR1 is SGHDT and CDR2 is YYEEEE in the germline V gene. The CDR3 DNA reads TGTGCCAGCAGCCGGGCAGGGGGGCAGTTCTTC. Protein: CASSRAGGQFF. The variable domain in full, with the rest retrieved from reference TRBV5-6 and TRBJ2-1, is DAGVTQSPTHLIKTRGQQVTLRCSPKSGHDTVSWYQQALGQGPQFIFQYYEEEERQRGNFPDRFSGHQFPNYSSELNVNALLLGDSALYLCASSRAGGQFFGPGTRLTVL.

The gene calls are TRBV2 and TRBJ1-1; TRBD1 agrees at 7 bases. V lost 9 bases to trimming and J lost 1 base; unmatched junction nucleotides: 5. The CDR3 consists of 13 residues. The germline V gene has CDR1 SNHLY and CDR2 FYNNEI. The CDR3 DNA reads as TGTGCCAGTTTCCGGGACAGGAACACTGAAGCTTTCTTT. Translated: CASFRDRNTEAFF. Complete variable domain (other parts from reference TRBV2 and TRBJ1-1): EPEVTQTPSHQVTQMGQEVILRCVPISNHLYFYWYRQILGQKVEFLVSFYNNEISEKSEIFDDQFSVERPDGSNFTLKIRSTKLEDSAMYFCASFRDRNTEAFFGQGTRLTVV.

The chain links TRBV10-3 to TRBJ2-1, with TRBD2 identical over 7 bases. The CDR3 loop spans 13 amino acids. Germline V lookup: CDR1 ENHRY, CDR2 SYGVKD. The V segment lost 2 bases and the J segment 8 bases; nucleotides outside the gene matches: 3. The CDR3 DNA reads as TGTGCCATCAGTGAGGGTGGGGGGGATGAGCAGTTCTTC. This encodes CAISEGGGDEQFF.